This TCR beta chain was identified in a study of T cells in Graves' hyperthyroidism and ophthalmopathy. There were TCR beta CDR3 regions amplified from RNA transcripts. With the HTBI primer set, the TCR CDR3 went through a first round of RT-PCR. TCRdb re-derived calls from the multiplex PCR reads in MiXCR, one entry per CDR3 protein. The sample shows approximately 400,000 distinct CDR3 sequences, over 11% of them seen only once. V was shortened by 6 bases and J by 7 bases, with 19 bases between the two germline ends. From germline, CDR1 is MNHNS and CDR2 SASEGT. The CDR3 is 15 residues long. Input material: blood. The rearrangement links TRBV6-1 to TRBJ2-1, with D perhaps TRBD1 (6 bases). The origin of this receptor is a man aged 45-65 years with Graves' ophthalmopathy. The CDR3 sequence: CASRVGHRIDNEQFF. The CDR3 nucleotides read TGTGCCAGCAGAGTGGGACACCGGATTGATAATGAGCAGTTCTTC.